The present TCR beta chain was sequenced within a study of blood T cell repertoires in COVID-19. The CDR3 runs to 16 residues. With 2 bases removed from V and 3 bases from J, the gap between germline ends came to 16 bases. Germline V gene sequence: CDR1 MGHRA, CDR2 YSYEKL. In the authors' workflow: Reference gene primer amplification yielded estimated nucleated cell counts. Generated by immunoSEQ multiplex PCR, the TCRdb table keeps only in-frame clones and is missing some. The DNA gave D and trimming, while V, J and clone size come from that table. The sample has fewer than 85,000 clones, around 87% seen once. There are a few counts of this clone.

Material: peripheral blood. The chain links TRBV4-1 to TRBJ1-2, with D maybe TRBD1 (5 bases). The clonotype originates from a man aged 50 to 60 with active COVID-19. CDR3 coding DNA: TGCGCCAGCAGCCAACCTTTTACTGACAGTCACTATGGCTACACCTTC. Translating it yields CASSQPFTDSHYGYTF.